Reported below is one T cell receptor beta chain. Healthy HIV-negative adults without recent acute infections or vaccinations served as donors. The sample belongs to a study of shared clonotypes between healthy human individuals. Loaded into unsorted PBMC replicate PCRs was about 300 ng DNA, about 30,000 T cell genomes. Measured with immunoSEQ multiplex PCR; TCRdb has only the in-frame clones, and not every one. The sample has 450,000 to 500,000 clones, about three quarters seen once. From germline, CDR1 is SNHLY and CDR2 FYNNEI. The CDR3 contains 13 residues. The V gene lost 5 bases and the J gene lost 0 bases, with 5 bases spanning the gap.

The chain uses TRBV2 and TRBJ1-5; D is uncertain. The sequence was obtained from a woman between 40 and 55 years old in good health. Some clones in this sample may be carry-over from other donors' samples. Sequencing was performed on PBMCs. CDR3 protein: CASSLHSNQPQHF. CDR3 bases: TGTGCCAGCAGTTTACATAGCAATCAGCCCCAGCATTTT.